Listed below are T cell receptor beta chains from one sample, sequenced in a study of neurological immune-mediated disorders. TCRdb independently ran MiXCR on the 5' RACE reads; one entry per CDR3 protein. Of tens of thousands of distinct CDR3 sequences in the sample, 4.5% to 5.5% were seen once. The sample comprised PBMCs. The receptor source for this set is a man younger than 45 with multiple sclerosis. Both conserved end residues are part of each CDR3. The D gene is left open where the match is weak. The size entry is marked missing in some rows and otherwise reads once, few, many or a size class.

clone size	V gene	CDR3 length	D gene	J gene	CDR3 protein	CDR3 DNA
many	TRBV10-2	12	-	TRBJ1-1	CASSIRGTEAFF	TGCGCCAGCAGTATCAGGGGCACTGAAGCTTTCTTT
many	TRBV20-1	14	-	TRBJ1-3	CSAMQGSSGNTIYF	TGCAGTGCTATGCAGGGGTCCTCTGGAAACACCATATATTTT
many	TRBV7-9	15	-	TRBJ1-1	CASSLGGGRVTEAFF	TGTGCCAGCAGCTTAGGAGGAGGCAGGGTAACTGAAGCTTTCTTT
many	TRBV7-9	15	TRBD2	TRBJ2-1	CASSLLRGGNNEQFF	TGTGCCAGCAGCTTACTCCGGGGGGGCAACAATGAGCAGTTCTTC
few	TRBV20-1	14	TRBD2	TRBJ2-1	CSARLSGGYNEQFF	TGCAGTGCTAGACTCTCGGGGGGCTACAATGAGCAGTTCTTC
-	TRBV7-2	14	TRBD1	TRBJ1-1	CASSRWTGGKEAFF	TGTGCCAGCAGCCGCTGGACAGGGGGCAAGGAAGCTTTCTTT
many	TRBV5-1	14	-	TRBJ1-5	CASSLAGPNQPQHF	TGCGCCAGCAGCTTGGCAGGACCGAATCAGCCCCAGCATTTT
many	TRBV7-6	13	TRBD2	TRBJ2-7	CASGPGGAREQYF	TGTGCCAGCGGGCCGGGGGGGGCTCGCGAGCAGTACTTC
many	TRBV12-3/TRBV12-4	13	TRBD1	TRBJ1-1	CASSPDRGSEAFF	TGTGCCAGCAGTCCGGACAGGGGTTCAGAAGCTTTCTTT
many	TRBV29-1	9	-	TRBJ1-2	CSVEDGYTF	TGCAGCGTTGAAGATGGCTACACCTTC
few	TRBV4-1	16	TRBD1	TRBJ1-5	CASSQSGQGRNQPQHF	TGCGCCAGCAGCCAATCCGGACAGGGGAGAAATCAGCCCCAGCATTTT
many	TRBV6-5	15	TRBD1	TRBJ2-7	CASSWKDRELSEQYF	TGTGCCAGCAGTTGGAAAGACAGGGAGCTTTCCGAGCAGTACTTC
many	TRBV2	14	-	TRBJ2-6	CASGDSSGANVLTF	TGTGCCAGCGGCGACAGTTCTGGGGCCAACGTCCTGACTTTC
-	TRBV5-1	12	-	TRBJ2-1	CASSFPGDEQFF	TGCGCCAGCAGCTTCCCTGGGGATGAGCAGTTCTTC